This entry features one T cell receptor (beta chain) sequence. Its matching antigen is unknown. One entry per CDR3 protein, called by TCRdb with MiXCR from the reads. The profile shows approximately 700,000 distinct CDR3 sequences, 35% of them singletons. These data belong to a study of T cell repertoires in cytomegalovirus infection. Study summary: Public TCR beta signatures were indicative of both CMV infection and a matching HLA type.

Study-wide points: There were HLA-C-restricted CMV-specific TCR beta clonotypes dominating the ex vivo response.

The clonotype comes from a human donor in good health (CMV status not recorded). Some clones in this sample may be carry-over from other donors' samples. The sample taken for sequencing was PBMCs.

This CDR3 reads CASSLWGLAGTPRTYEQYF. In nucleotides, the CDR3 is TGTGCCAGCAGTCTGTGGGGGCTAGCGGGAACCCCCAGGACCTACGAGCAGTACTTC. The V and J genes are TRBV2 and TRBJ2-7, with 9 bases fitting TRBD2. The CDR3 covers 19 residues. Germline V gene lookup returns CDR1 SNHLY and CDR2 FYNNEI. The ends lost 5 bases at V and 2 bases at J; junction bases unmatched: 19.